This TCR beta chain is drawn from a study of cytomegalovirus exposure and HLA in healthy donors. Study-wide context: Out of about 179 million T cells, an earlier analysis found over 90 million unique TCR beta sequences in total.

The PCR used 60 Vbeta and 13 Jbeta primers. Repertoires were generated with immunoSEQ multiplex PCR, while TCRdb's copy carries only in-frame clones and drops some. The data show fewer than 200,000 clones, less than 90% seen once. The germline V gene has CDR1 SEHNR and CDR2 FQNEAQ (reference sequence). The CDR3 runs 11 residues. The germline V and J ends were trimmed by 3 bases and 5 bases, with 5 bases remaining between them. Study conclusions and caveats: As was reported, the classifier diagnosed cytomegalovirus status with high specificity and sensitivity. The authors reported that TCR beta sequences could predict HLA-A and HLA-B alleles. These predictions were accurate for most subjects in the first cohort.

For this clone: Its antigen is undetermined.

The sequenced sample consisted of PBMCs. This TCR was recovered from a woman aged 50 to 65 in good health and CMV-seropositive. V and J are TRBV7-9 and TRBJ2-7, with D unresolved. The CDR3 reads CASSFSDEQYF. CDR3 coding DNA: TGTGCCAGCAGCTTTTCGGACGAGCAGTACTTC.